This T cell receptor beta chain stems from a study of response to subunit inactivated influenza vaccine. Germline assignment: CDR1 SGHVS and CDR2 FQNEAQ. V gave up 4 bases and J gave up 4 bases; unmatched junction bases: 11. There are 17 residues in the CDR3. This clonotype was seen more than once but under ten times. TCRdb re-analysed the RT-PCR reads in MiXCR, keeping a single row per CDR3 protein. This table holds about 540,000 distinct CDR3 sequences, roughly 25% found once. This sample also belongs to another study, concerning T cells expressing NK-cell markers. This second report adds: In generating TCR beta cDNA, 5'RACE template switching with UMIs was used. For several donors, the dominant NKG2C+ clonotypes made up about 1.0-8% of their CD8+ T cells.

Sequencing was performed on CD4+ T cells sorted from PBMCs, taken 11 to 12 days after vaccination. The receptor was derived from a man aged 45 to 65 who received an inactivated influenza vaccine. J is TRBJ2-1 and V is TRBV7-8; 9 bases align to TRBD2. CDR3 sequence reads: CASSSLGFLAGYNEQFF. The CDR3 bases are TGTGCCAGCAGCTCCCTTGGGTTCCTAGCGGGATACAATGAGCAGTTCTTC.